This T cell receptor (beta chain) was recovered during a study of blood T cell repertoires in COVID-19 (dated by TCRdb to the early 2020s). Notes on the research overall: Samples from collaborators originated in the United States, Italy and Spain and spanned both the acute and convalescent phases of COVID-19. The prospective study material was composed of cDNA or gDNA derived from T cells, B-cell-depleted T cells, or PBMCs. The dataset comprised deeply sampled blood TCRbeta repertoires from subjects exposed to, actively infected with, or recovered from COVID-19. Nearly every sample came with metadata listing a de-identified subject ID, COVID-19 status, age in years and sex. Where available, HLA class I and class II types were taken from metadata supplied by the sample provider and were not determined by assay-based typing. The samples were drawn from the first 160 participants of the ongoing ImmuneRACE study and from under 1,500 subjects provided by 6 global collaborators. The repertoires were made available in a free public database intended to serve as a resource for research on the immune response to SARS-CoV-2. On the study overall, not on this receptor specifically: The amount of clinical and demographic metadata varied by source and participant and was provided uncurated.

Comments on this clone: It has no known antigen specificity. Base qualities are missing; no much larger clone stands one base away.

Whole blood was collected in K2EDTA tubes by collaborating institutions according to the institutions' own protocols. For TCRbeta analysis, collaborators shipped samples in one of three forms: frozen whole blood, isolated PBMCs, or DNA extracted from either of those sample types. The CDR3 holds 13 amino acids from the cysteine to the phenylalanine. The only DNA kept is the CDR3, 39 bases in frame from the first base. V loses 5 bases, J loses 2 bases, and the germline ends lie 6 bases apart. The germline V gene provides CDR1 WSHSY and CDR2 SAAADI. TCRbeta CDR3 regions were amplified from genomic DNA using the immunoSEQ Assay, a bias-controlled multiplex PCR. As for the authors' bioinformatics: Nucleated cell counts per sample were estimated from amplification of reference gene primers within the assay. To quantify the absolute abundance of each unique TCRbeta CDR3 rearrangement, sequence reads were collapsed and filtered. Productive Simpson clonality was computed per sample as the square root of Simpson's diversity index over productive rearrangements. TCRdb limited this immuneACCESS table to in-frame rearrangements with V and J called. A share of clones is missing; checked studies link under half to unresolved V genes, and the rest is unexplained. V and J calls and clone size are as listed in that table; D and trimming were resolved from the DNA. For this sample there are roughly 29,000 clones; approximately 81% appear just once. The ten largest clones take up 7.5% to 10% of the sample.

Here the chain combines TRBV10-2 and TRBJ1-4, with TRBD1 tentatively as D gene (6 bases match). The receptor's source is an elderly man with active COVID-19. Source material: peripheral blood. This receptor has the CDR3 CASSRGTNEKLFF. The DNA sequence is as follows: TGCGCCAGCAGTAGGGGGACTAATGAAAAACTGTTTTTT.